Below, 17 T cell receptor beta chains from the same sample are listed, as sequenced in a study of blood T cell repertoires in COVID-19. Profiled with immunoSEQ multiplex PCR; TCRdb holds only in-frame clones, not every one. Found here are over 350,000 clones, approximately 87% of them singletons; the top ten hold roughly 9.4%. The sequenced material came from PBMCs or T cells enriched from blood (not recorded which). The receptors were gathered from a woman aged 45-65 years who had recovered from COVID-19.

This sequence joins TRBV4-2 and TRBJ1-5; unclear D gene. Germline CDR1 and CDR2: LGHNA and YNFKEQ. The CDR3 covers 14 residues. The V and J ends lost 0 bases and 5 bases respectively, with 8 bases between them. The CDR3 DNA follows: TGTGCCAGCAGCCAAGATACAGCAGATCAGCCCCAGCATTTT. Translating gives CASSQDTADQPQHF.

This chain links TRBV7-8 with TRBJ2-7; 9 nucleotides match TRBD1. Unmatched junction bases numbered 7, after V lost 5 bases and J lost 5 bases. Germline CDR1 reads SGHVS; CDR2 reads FQNEAQ. The CDR3 spans 14 residues. The CDR3 region is CASSDRGVGHEQYF. The CDR3 DNA follows: TGTGCCAGCAGCGACAGGGGGGTGGGCCACGAGCAGTACTTC.

The chain is built from TRBV18 and TRBJ1-2; 7 nucleotides line up with TRBD1. Germline V gene lookup returns CDR1 KGHSH and CDR2 LQKENI. Trimming removed 6 bases from V and 12 bases from J; junction bases left unmatched: 19. The CDR3 is made up of 15 amino acids. CDR3: CASSVDDRAPGRNTF. CDR3 nucleotide sequence: TGTGCCAGCTCGGTAGACGACAGGGCGCCCGGTAGAAACACCTTC.

The chain carries TRBV5-1 and TRBJ1-2; 7 bases match TRBD1. J lost 10 bases, V lost 3 bases, and 21 bases had no gene match. This CDR3 region has 17 residues. Germline V gene sequence: CDR1 SGHRS, CDR2 YFSETQ. This CDR3 reads CASSSALSRQGEDAYTF. CDR3 DNA: TGCGCCAGCAGCTCGGCCCTTTCCCGGCAGGGGGAAGATGCCTACACCTTC.

CDR3 protein: CASSLEGSNEKLFF. Written as DNA, the CDR3 is TGTGCCAGCAGCTTAGAGGGGTCAAATGAAAAACTGTTTTTT. The chain links TRBV7-2 to TRBJ1-4; D possibly corresponds to TRBD1 (5 bases). V was pared by 1 base and J by 5 bases, with 8 bases between. The CDR3 loop spans 14 amino acids. The germline V gene encodes CDR1 SGHTA and CDR2 FQGNSA.

This chain joins TRBV28 and TRBJ1-6, with a weak D call TRBD1 (6 bases). V gave up 3 bases and J gave up 10 bases, with 16 bases separating them. Germline values: CDR1 MDHEN, CDR2 SYDVKM. This CDR3 is 15 amino acids long. CDR3 protein: CASSFHGRGSSPLHF. CDR3 DNA: TGTGCCAGCAGTTTTCACGGCAGGGGTAGCTCACCCCTCCACTTT.

Only one count was recorded for this clone. The CDR3 protein is CASSLVWGDYGYTF. The CDR3, as DNA: TGTGCCAGCAGCTTAGTATGGGGGGACTATGGCTACACCTTC. This chain uses TRBV7-2 with TRBJ1-2; a possible D gene is TRBD1 (5 bases). Per germline, CDR1 SGHTA and CDR2 FQGNSA. V lost 1 base and J lost 3, with 9 bases in between. This CDR3 is built from 14 residues.

J is TRBJ1-1 and V is TRBV7-2; tentatively, D is TRBD1 (6 bases). The V gene lost 0 bases and the J gene lost 5 bases, with 19 bases spanning the gap. Germline V gene sequence: CDR1 SGHTA, CDR2 FQGNSA. The CDR3 consists of 17 residues. CDR3 protein: CASSLARGTGSGTEAFF. CDR3 bases: TGTGCCAGCAGCTTAGCGAGGGGTACAGGGTCGGGAACTGAAGCTTTCTTT.

The genes are TRBV12-3 or TRBV12-4 and TRBJ1-6; a weak D match, TRBD1 (5 bases). This CDR3 spans 13 amino acids. Trimming left V 5 bases short and J 13 bases short, with 15 bases between. CDR3 nucleotides: TGTGCCAGCAGTCAGGGAAGGCCAGCTCCCCTCCACTTT. This sequence encodes CASSQGRPAPLHF.

This chain uses TRBV27 with TRBJ2-2; 8 nucleotides align to TRBD1. The germline V gene has CDR1 MNHEY and CDR2 SMNVEV (reference sequence). The length of the CDR3 is 17 residues. With 4 bases clipped from V and 1 base from J, the junction kept 8 bases outside the gene matches. CDR3 in amino acids: CASSSGQGPMNTGELFF. In DNA form, the CDR3 reads TGTGCCAGCAGTTCAGGACAGGGACCGATGAACACCGGGGAGCTGTTTTTT.

CDR3: CASSPPYGSYNEQFF. The CDR3, as DNA: TGTGCCAGCTCACCCCCCTACGGGTCCTACAATGAGCAGTTCTTC. This chain links TRBV18 with TRBJ2-1, with unresolved D. The CDR3 contains 15 residues. Germline loops: CDR1 KGHSH, CDR2 LQKENI. Trimming removed 3 bases at V and 1 base at J, with 10 bases between.

This chain links TRBV7-2 with TRBJ1-5, with a possible D match to TRBD1 (5 bases). This CDR3 contains 14 residues. Germline values: CDR1 SGHTA, CDR2 FQGNSA. V was pared by 8 bases and J by 2 bases, with 13 bases between. The CDR3 DNA reads as TGTGCCAGCGGACCCCAGGGCGGCAATCAGCCCCAGCATTTT. This gives the protein CASGPQGGNQPQHF. Based on the CDR3 plus reference TRBV7-2 and TRBJ1-5, the full variable domain is GAGVSQSPSNKVTEKGKDVELRCDPISGHTALYWYRQSLGQGLEFLIYFQGNSAPDKSGLPSDRFSAERTGGSVSTLTIQRTQQEDSAVYLCASGPQGGNQPQHFGDGTRLSIL.

The rearrangement uses TRBV3-1 (or the pseudogene TRBV3-2) and TRBJ1-2; D is undetermined. The CDR3 length is 14 residues. Germline-derived CDR1 and CDR2 are LGHDT and YNNKEL (reference sequence). Trimming stripped 1 base from V and 5 bases from J, with 11 bases between. Written as DNA, the CDR3 is TGTGCCAGCAGCCAAGGAGTATCCCATTATGGCTACACCTTC. Residues: CASSQGVSHYGYTF.

This chain links TRBV9 with TRBJ1-6; 7 bases fit TRBD1. V gave up 4 bases and J gave up 6 bases; unmatched junction bases: 4. The CDR3 extends over 14 amino acids. CDR1 is SGDLS and CDR2 is YYNGEE in the germline V gene. DNA for the CDR3: TGTGCCAGCAGCTCGGGACAGCCTAATTCACCCCTCCACTTT. It is translated as CASSSGQPNSPLHF.

The V call is TRBV4-3, the J call TRBJ2-1; 8 positions agree with TRBD2. The junction had 10 bases not matched to a gene; V was cut back by 0 bases and J by 9 bases. This CDR3 contains 16 residues. CDR1 is LGHNA, CDR2 YSLEER, per germline. CDR3 residues: CASSQERSSGLGEQFF. CDR3 bases: TGCGCCAGCAGCCAAGAACGGTCTAGCGGGCTTGGTGAGCAGTTCTTC.

The chain joins TRBV7-2 to TRBJ1-1; 8 bases match TRBD1. After removal of 5 bases from V and 1 base from J, the junction contained 3 bases not matched to a gene. The CDR3 is 14 amino acids. The germline V gene has CDR1 SGHTA and CDR2 FQGNSA. The CDR3 loop reads CASSNGQGNTEAFF. In nucleotides, the CDR3 is TGTGCCAGCAGCAACGGACAGGGGAACACTGAAGCTTTCTTT.

CDR3 DNA sequence: TGCAGTGCTAGTCCCGGGACAGGGGGTTTCTACGAGCAGTACTTC. It yields the protein CSASPGTGGFYEQYF. The J gene is TRBJ2-7, the V gene TRBV20-1; 11 nucleotides match TRBD1. CDR3 length: 15 amino acids. The V gene end was trimmed by 3 bases and the J gene end by 3 bases; junction bases not matched to a gene: 7. CDR1 DFQATT and CDR2 SNEGSKA come from the germline V gene (reference sequence).